This record looks at one T cell receptor beta chain sequence and its context. The Seattle patients, enrolled during active infection, were followed longitudinally. The data belong to a study of blood T cell repertoires in COVID-19. V lost 0 bases and J 4 bases, leaving 13 bases between the germline ends. The CDR3 is 16 residues long. Germline assignment: CDR1 SGHDN and CDR2 FVKESK. Profiling relied on immunoSEQ multiplex PCR, and the TCRdb table lists in-frame clones only, not all of them. The table records about 250,000 clones, 90% of them present only once. The sequenced sample was peripheral blood. This receptor was taken from a woman aged 55 to 70 with COVID-19, enrolled during active disease. This chain joins TRBV14 and TRBJ2-1; D remains unclear. The CDR3 DNA follows: TGTGCCAGCAGCCAAGATTACTTACCACCTTACAATGAGCAGTTCTTC. This encodes CASSQDYLPPYNEQFF.